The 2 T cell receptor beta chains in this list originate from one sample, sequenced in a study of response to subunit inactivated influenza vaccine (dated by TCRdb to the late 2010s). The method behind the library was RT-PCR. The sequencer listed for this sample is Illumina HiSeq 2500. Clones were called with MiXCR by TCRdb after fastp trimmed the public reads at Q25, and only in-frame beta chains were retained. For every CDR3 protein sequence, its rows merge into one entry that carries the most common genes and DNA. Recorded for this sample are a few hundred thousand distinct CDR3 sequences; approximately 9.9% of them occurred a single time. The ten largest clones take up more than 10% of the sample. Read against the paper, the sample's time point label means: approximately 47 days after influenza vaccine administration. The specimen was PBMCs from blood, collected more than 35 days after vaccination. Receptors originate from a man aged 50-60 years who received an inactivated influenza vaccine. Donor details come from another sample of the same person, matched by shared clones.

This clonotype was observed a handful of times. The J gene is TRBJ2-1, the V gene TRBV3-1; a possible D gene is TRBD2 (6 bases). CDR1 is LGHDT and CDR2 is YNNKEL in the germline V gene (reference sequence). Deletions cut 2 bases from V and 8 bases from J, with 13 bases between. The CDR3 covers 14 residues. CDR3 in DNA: TGTGCCAGCAGCCAAACGGGAGTTTCCCATGAGCAGTTCTTC. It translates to CASSQTGVSHEQFF.

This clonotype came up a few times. The CDR3: CASSFASGLGQPQHF. DNA of the CDR3: TGTGCCAGCAGCTTTGCGTCAGGGCTAGGTCAGCCCCAGCATTTT. V is TRBV5-6 and J is TRBJ1-5, with a tentative D call TRBD1 (5 bases). Deletions cut 2 bases from V and 6 bases from J, with 15 bases between. Germline V CDR1 and CDR2: SGHDT, YYEEEE. CDR3 length: 15 amino acids. The whole variable domain, remainder taken from reference TRBV5-6 and TRBJ1-5, is DAGVTQSPTHLIKTRGQQVTLRCSPKSGHDTVSWYQQALGQGPQFIFQYYEEEERQRGNFPDRFSGHQFPNYSSELNVNALLLGDSALYLCASSFASGLGQPQHFGDGTRLSIL.